This T cell receptor (beta chain) emerged from a study of regulatory T cells in long-lasting Graves disease. Germline V gene sequence: CDR1 LGHNA, CDR2 YNFKEQ. V was cut by 0 bases and J by 4 bases, with 10 bases left in between. This CDR3 spans 14 amino acids. Time point meaning: newly diagnosed GD, antithyroid drugs for less than 3 months. Construction of the TCR library relied on RNA isolated from PBMCs. Patient provenance is recorded as an endocrinology department in Xi'an, China. Ten or more counts support this clonotype. Arm-PCR of CDR3 regions and iRepertoire HTBI primers were the basis on which TCR beta libraries were built. TCRdb re-called the multiplex PCR reads through MiXCR, storing one row per CDR3 protein. This table has 350,000 to 550,000 distinct CDR3 sequences, just under 15% appearing once. The same data also went into a second study, on T cells in Graves' hyperthyroidism and ophthalmopathy. As that study records: Stable disease denoted Graves' hyperthyroidism without ophthalmopathy progression within 18 months. Newly diagnosed hyperthyroidism, duration under 2 months, in patients aged 18 to 65. Each diagnosis was grounded in clinical symptoms, serum thyroxine and TRAb, thyroid ultrasound, and orbital computed tomography.

The chain is built from TRBV4-2 and TRBJ2-7; D is ambiguous. Sample: peripheral blood mononuclear cells (PBMCs), taken at new diagnosis, from a patient treated with antithyroid drugs. The sequence derives from a woman in her twenties or thirties with Graves disease. Written as DNA, the CDR3 is TGTGCCAGCAGCCAAGATAGTAAAGTATACGAGCAGTACTTC. Translated: CASSQDSKVYEQYF.